The present T cell receptor beta chain was sequenced within a study of tumor-infiltrating lymphocytes in primary liver carcinoma. Study context: Through surgical resection, the patients' primary liver carcinoma was treated. Ages ranged from 30 to 69, with HCC or mixed HCC-cholangiocarcinoma. In every tissue type, samples returned a similar yield of roughly 3.65 to 7.5 million productive TCRbeta reads.

From roughly 470 ng total RNA, TCR beta cDNA was generated with a primer in the constant region. Investigators got TCR beta libraries out of three nested multiplex PCR rounds, done with slightly modified ARM-PCR. The first two PCR rounds used TRBV1-TRBV30 forward primers with a C-beta reverse primer, about 10 cycles each. TCRdb reprocessed the multiplex PCR reads with MiXCR, giving one entry per CDR3 protein. Of about 320,000 distinct CDR3 sequences in the sample, more than 55% were seen once. A word on this clonotype: Its target is not known. The germline gene is not matched at one end of the junction; a read error may be the cause.

Unsorted whole blood yielded blood RNA, and germline DNA was extracted as well. Study-wide points: A significantly higher top-250-clone fraction was recorded for tumors than for blood (p = 0.039).

The CDR3 sequence is 15 residues long. Germline V gives CDR1 SGHAT, CDR2 FQNNGV. This TCR came from a man aged 35-49 years with primary liver carcinoma and hepatitis B virus infection. Source material: peripheral blood. The chain employs TRBV11-2 and TRBJ2-3; TRBD2 aligns across 10 bases. CDR3 in DNA: TGTGTCAGCAACTTAGGGCGACTAGCGGGAGATACGCAGTATTTT. It codes for CVSNLGRLAGDTQYF.